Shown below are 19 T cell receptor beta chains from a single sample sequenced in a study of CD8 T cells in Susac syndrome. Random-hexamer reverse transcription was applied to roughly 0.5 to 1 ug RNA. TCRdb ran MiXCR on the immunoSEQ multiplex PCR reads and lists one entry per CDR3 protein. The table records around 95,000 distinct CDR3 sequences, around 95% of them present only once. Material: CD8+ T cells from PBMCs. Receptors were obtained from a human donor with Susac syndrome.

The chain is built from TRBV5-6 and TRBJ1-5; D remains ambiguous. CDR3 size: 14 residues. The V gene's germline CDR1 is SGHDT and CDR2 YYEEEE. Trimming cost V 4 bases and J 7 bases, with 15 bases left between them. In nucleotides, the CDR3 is TGTGCCAGCAGCCTTAACTACGGGGAACAGCCCCAGCATTTT. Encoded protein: CASSLNYGEQPQHF.

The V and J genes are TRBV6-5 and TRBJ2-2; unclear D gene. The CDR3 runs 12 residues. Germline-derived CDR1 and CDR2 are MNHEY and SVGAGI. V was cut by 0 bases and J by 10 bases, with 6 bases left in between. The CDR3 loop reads CASSYSSKELFF. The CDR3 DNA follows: TGTGCCAGCAGTTACTCCTCGAAGGAGCTGTTTTTT.

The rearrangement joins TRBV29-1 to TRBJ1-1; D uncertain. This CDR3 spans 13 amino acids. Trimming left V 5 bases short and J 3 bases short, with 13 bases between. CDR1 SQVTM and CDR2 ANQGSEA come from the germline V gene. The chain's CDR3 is CSVQRILDTEAFF. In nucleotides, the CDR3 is TGCAGCGTTCAACGGATTTTGGACACTGAAGCTTTCTTT.

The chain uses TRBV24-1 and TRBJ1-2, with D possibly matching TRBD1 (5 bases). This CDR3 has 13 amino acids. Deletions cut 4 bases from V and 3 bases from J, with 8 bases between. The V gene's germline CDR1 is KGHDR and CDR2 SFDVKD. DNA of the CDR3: TGTGCCACCAGTGAGGGGCAATACTATGGCTACACCTTC. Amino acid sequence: CATSEGQYYGYTF.

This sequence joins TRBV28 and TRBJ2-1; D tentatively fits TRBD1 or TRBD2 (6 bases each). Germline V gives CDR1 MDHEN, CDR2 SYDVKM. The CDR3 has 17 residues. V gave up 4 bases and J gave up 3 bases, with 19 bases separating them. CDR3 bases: TGTGCCAGCAGTTCACGGGGGCTAGCCTCGATCTACAATGAGCAGTTCTTC. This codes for CASSSRGLASIYNEQFF.

CDR3 region: CASRPTGTSGETQYF. The CDR3 coding sequence is TGTGCCAGCAGACCTACCGGGACTAGCGGGGAGACCCAGTACTTC. The rearrangement joins TRBV5-6 to TRBJ2-5; TRBD2 matches 12 bases. From germline, CDR1 is SGHDT and CDR2 YYEEEE. The CDR3 extends over 15 amino acids. The trim removed 5 bases at V and 5 bases at J, leaving 7 bases unmatched.

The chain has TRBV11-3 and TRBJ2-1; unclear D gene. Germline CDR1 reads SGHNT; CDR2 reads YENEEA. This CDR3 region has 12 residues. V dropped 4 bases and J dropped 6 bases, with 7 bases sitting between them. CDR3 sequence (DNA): TGTGCCAGCAGCTCGAGATCCAATGAGCAGTTCTTC. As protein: CASSSRSNEQFF. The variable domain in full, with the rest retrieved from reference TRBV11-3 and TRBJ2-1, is EAGVVQSPRYKIIEKKQPVAFWCNPISGHNTLYWYLQNLGQGPELLIRYENEEAVDDSQLPKDRFSAERLKGVDSTLKIQPAELGDSAVYLCASSSRSNEQFFGPGTRLTVL.

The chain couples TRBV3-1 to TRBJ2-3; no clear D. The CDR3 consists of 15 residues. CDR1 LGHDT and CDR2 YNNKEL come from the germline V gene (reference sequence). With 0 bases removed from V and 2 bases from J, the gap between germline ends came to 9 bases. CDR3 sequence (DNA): TGTGCCAGCAGCCAAGATTCGCGGACCACAGATACGCAGTATTTT. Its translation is CASSQDSRTTDTQYF.

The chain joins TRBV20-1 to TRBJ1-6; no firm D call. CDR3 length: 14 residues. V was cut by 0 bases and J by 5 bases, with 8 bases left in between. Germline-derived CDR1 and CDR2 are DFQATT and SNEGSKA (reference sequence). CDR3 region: CSARDYGDNSPLHF. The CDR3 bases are TGCAGTGCTAGAGATTATGGGGATAATTCACCCCTCCACTTT.

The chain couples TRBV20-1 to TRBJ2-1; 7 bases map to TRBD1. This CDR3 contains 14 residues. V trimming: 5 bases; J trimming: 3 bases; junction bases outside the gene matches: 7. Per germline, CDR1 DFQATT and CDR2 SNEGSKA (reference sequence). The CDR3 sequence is CSALPGGDYNEQFF. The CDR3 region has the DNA TGCAGTGCTCTCCCAGGGGGTGACTACAATGAGCAGTTCTTC.

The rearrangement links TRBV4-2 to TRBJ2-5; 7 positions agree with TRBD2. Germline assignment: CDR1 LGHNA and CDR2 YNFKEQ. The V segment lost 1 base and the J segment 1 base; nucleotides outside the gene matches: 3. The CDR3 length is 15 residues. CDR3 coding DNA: TGTGCCAGCAGCCAAGCTAGCGGTACCCAAGAGACCCAGTACTTC. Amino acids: CASSQASGTQETQYF.

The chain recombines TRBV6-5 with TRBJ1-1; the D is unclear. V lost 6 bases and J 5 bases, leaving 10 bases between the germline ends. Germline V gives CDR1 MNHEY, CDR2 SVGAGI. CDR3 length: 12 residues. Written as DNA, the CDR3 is TGTGCCAGCAGCCCCGGGCGTACTGAAGCTTTCTTT. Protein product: CASSPGRTEAFF.

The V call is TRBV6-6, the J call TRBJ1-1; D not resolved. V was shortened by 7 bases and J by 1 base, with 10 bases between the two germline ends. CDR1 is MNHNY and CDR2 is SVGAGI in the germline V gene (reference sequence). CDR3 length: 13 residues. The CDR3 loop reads CASTPDPNTEAFF. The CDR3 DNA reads TGTGCCAGCACCCCGGACCCGAACACTGAAGCTTTCTTT.

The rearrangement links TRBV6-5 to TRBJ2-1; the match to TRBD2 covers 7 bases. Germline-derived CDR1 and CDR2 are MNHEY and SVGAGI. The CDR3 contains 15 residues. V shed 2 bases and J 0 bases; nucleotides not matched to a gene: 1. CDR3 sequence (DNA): TGTGCCAGCAGTTACGGCGGGAGCTCCTACAATGAGCAGTTCTTC. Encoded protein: CASSYGGSSYNEQFF.

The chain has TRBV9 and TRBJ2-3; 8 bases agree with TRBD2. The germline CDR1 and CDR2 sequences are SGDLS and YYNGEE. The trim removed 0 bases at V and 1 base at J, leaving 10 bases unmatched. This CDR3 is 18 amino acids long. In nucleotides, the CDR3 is TGTGCCAGCAGCGTAGACGCGGGGGGATGGACGGGCACAGATACGCAGTATTTT. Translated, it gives CASSVDAGGWTGTDTQYF.

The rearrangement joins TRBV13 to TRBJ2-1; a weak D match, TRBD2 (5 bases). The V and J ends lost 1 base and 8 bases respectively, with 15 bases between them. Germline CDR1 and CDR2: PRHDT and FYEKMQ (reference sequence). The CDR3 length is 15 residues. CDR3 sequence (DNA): TGTGCCAGCAGCTTAGCGAGCGGTCAGAATCATGAGCAGTTCTTC. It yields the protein CASSLASGQNHEQFF.

CDR3 DNA: TGTGCCAGCAGCCGCCTGGCGGCCGGGGAGCTGTTTTTT. Its protein is CASSRLAAGELFF. The J gene is TRBJ2-2, the V gene TRBV3-1; D is ambiguous. Germline values: CDR1 LGHDT, CDR2 YNNKEL (reference sequence). The V end lost 4 bases, the J end lost 6 bases, and 9 bases lay between the germline ends. This CDR3 spans 13 amino acids.

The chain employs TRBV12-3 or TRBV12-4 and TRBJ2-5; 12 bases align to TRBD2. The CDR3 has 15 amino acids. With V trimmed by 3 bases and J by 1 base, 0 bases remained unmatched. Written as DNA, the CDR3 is TGTGCCAGCAGTTTGACTAGCGGGGGCCAAGAGACCCAGTACTTC. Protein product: CASSLTSGGQETQYF.

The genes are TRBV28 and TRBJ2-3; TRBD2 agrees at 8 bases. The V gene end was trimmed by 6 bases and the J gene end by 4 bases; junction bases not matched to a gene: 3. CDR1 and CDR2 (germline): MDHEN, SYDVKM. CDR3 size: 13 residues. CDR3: CASSSGSADTQYF. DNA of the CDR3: TGTGCCAGCAGCAGCGGGAGCGCAGATACGCAGTATTTT.